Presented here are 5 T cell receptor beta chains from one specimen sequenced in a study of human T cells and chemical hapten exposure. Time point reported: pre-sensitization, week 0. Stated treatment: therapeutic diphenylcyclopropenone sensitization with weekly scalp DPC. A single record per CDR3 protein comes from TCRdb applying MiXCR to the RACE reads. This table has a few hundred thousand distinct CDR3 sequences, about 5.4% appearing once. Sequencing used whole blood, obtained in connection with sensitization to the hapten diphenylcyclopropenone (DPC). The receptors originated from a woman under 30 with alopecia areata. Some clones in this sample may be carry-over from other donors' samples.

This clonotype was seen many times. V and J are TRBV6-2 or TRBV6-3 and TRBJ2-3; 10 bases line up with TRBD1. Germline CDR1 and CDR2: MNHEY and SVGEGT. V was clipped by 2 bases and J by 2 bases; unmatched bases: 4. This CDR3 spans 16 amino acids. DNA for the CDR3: TGTGCCAGCAGTTACCGGACAGGGGGAACCACAGATACGCAGTATTTT. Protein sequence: CASSYRTGGTTDTQYF.

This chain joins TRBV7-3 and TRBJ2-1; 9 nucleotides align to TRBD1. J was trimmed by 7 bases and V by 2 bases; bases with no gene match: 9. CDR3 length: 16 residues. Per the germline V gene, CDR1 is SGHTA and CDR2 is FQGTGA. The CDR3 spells CASSLYTTGGGNEQFF. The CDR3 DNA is TGTGCCAGCAGCTTATATACAACAGGGGGCGGGAATGAGCAGTTCTTC.

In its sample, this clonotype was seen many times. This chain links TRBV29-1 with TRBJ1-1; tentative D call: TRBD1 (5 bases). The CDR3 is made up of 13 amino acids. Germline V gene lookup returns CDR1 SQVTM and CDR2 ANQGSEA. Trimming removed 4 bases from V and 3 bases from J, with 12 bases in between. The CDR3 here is CSVVSGWHTEAFF. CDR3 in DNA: TGCAGCGTTGTTTCAGGGTGGCACACTGAAGCTTTCTTT.

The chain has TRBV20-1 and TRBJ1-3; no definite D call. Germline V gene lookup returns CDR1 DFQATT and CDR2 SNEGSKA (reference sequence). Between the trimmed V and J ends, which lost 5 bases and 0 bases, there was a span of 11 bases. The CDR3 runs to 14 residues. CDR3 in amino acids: CSALITYSGNTIYF. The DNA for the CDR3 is TGCAGTGCTCTTATCACTTACTCTGGAAACACCATATATTTT.

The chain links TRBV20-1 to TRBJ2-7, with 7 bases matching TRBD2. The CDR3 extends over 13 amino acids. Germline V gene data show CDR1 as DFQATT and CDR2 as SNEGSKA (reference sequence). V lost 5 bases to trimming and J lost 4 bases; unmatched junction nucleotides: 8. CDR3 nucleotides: TGCAGTGCTGGACTGCCTAGCGGTTACGAGCAGTACTTC. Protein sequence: CSAGLPSGYEQYF.